The clone carrying this T cell receptor beta chain was counted a few times. The data derive from a study of shared clonotypes between healthy human individuals. Per the germline V gene, CDR1 is LGHNA and CDR2 is YSLEER. This CDR3 comprises 17 residues. Trimming removed 0 bases at V and 0 bases at J, with 12 bases between. On ten immunoSEQ deep assay plates, unsorted PBMC DNA was sequenced. The assay was immunoSEQ multiplex PCR, and TCRdb's table has in-frame clones only and misses some. The repertoire holds about 470,000 clones, more than 75% seen once, with roughly an eighth in the top ten. This TCR was recovered from a middle-aged woman in good health. Some clones in this sample may be carry-over from other donors' samples. V usage is TRBV4-3 and J usage is TRBJ1-5; TRBD1 might be the D (6 bases). The sequencing input was PBMCs. The CDR3 DNA sequence: TGCGCCAGCAGCCAAGAATTACAGGGATATAGCAATCAGCCCCAGCATTTT. It translates to CASSQELQGYSNQPQHF.